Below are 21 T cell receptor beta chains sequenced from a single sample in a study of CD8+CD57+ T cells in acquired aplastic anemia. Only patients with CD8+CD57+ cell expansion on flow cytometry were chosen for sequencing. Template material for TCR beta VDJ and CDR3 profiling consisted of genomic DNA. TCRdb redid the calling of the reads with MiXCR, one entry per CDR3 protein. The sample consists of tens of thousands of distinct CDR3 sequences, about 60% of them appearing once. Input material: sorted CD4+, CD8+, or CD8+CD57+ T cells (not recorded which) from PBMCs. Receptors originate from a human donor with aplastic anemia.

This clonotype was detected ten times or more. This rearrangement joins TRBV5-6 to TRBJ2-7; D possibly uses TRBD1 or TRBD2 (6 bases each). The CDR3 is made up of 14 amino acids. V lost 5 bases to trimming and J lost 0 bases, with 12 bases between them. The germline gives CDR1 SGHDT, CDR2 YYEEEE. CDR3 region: CASSRGPDSYEQYF. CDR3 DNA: TGTGCCAGCAGTCGGGGGCCAGACTCCTACGAGCAGTACTTC.

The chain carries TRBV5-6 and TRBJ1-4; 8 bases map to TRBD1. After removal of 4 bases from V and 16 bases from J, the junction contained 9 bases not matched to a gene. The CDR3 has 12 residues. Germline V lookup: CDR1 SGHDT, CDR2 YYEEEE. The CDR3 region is CASSAGTGRKFF. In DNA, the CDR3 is TGTGCCAGCAGCGCGGGGACAGGTCGAAAGTTTTTT.

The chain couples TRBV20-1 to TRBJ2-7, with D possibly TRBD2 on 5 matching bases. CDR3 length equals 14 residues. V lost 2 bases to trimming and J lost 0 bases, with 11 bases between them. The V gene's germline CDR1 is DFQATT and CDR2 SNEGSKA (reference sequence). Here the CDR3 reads CSARRTGSSYEQYF. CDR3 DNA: TGCAGTGCTAGAAGGACGGGAAGCTCCTACGAGCAGTACTTC.

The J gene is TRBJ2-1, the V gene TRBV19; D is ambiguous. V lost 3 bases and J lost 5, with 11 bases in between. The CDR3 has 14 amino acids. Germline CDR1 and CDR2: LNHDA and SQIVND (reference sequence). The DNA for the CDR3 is TGTGCCAGTAGTATTAGGTCAGGTAACAATGAGCAGTTCTTC. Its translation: CASSIRSGNNEQFF.

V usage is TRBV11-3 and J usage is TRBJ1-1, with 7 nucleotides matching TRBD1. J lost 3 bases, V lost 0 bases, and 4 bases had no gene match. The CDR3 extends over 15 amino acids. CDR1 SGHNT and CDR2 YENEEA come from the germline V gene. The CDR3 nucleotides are TGTGCCAGCAGCTTAGATCTAACAGGGGACACTGAAGCTTTCTTT. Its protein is CASSLDLTGDTEAFF.

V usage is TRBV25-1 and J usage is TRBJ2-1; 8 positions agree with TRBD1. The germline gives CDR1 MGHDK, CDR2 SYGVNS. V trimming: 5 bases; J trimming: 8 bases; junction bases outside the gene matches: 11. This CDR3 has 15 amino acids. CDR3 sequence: CASSPPGPDRDEQFF. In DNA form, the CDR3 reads TGTGCCAGCAGTCCCCCAGGGCCGGACAGGGATGAGCAGTTCTTC.

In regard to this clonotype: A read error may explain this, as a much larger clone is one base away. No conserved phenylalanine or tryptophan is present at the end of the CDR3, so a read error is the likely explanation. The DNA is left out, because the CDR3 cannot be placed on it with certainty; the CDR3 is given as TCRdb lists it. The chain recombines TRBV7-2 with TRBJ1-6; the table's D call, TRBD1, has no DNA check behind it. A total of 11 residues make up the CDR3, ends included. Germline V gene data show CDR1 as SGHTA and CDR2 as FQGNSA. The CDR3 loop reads CASSSNRDRVS.

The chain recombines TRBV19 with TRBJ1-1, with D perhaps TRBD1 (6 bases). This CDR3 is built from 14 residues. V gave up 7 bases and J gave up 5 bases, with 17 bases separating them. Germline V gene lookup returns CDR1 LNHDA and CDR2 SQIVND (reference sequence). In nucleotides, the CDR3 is TGTGCCAGTAATCATCTGGGGGCGAGGACTGAAGCTTTCTTT. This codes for CASNHLGARTEAFF.

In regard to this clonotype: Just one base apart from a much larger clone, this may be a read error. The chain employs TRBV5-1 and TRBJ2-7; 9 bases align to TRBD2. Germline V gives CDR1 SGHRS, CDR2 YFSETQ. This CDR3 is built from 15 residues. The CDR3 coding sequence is TGCACCAGCAGCCGGGGACTAGCAAGATCCTACGAGCAGTACTTC. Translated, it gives CTSSRGLARSYEQYF. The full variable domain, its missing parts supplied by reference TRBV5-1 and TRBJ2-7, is KAGVTQTPRYLIKTRGQQVTLSCSPISGHRSVSWYQQTPGQGLQFLFEYFSETQRNKGNFPGRFSGRQFSNSRSEMNVSTLELGDSALYLCTSSRGLARSYEQYFGPGTRLTVT.

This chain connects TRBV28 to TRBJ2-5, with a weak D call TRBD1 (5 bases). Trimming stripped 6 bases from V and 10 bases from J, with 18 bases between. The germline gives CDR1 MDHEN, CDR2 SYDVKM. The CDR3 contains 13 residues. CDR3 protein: CASRRNPLGDQYF. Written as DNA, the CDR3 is TGTGCCAGCAGAAGGAACCCCTTAGGGGACCAGTACTTC.

This chain's CDR3 is CASSSDETGNEQFF. CDR3 nucleotides: TGTGCCAGCAGCTCTGACGAAACGGGAAATGAGCAGTTCTTC. The J gene is TRBJ2-1, the V gene TRBV7-3; D is possibly TRBD2 (5 bases). Germline V lookup: CDR1 SGHTA, CDR2 FQGTGA. The CDR3 has 14 amino acids. Trimming shortened V by 4 bases and J by 7 bases, and 14 bases separated the two germline ends.

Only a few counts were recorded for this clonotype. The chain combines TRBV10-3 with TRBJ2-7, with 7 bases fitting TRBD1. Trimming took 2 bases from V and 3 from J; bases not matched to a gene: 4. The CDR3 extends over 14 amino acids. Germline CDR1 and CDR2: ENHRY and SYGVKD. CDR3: CAISEDRAGYEQYF. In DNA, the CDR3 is TGTGCCATCAGTGAGGACAGGGCCGGCTACGAGCAGTACTTC.

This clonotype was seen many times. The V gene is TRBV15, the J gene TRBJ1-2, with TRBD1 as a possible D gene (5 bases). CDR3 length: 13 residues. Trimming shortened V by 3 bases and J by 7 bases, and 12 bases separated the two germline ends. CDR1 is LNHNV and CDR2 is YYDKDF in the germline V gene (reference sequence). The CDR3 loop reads CATSRGVRSGYTF. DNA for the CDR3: TGTGCCACCAGCAGGGGGGTGCGATCTGGCTACACCTTC. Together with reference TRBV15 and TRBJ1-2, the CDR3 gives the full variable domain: DAMVIQNPRYQVTQFGKPVTLSCSQTLNHNVMYWYQQKSSQAPKLLFHYYDKDFNNEADTPDNFQSRRPNTSFCFLDIRSPGLGDTAMYLCATSRGVRSGYTFGSGTRLTVV.

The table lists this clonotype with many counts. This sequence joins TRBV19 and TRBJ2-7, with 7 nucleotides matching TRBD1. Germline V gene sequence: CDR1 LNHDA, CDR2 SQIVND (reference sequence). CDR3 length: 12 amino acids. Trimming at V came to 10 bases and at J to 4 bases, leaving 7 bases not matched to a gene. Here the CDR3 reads CATSDRRYEQYF. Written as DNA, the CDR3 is TGTGCCACTTCGGACAGGCGGTACGAGCAGTACTTC.

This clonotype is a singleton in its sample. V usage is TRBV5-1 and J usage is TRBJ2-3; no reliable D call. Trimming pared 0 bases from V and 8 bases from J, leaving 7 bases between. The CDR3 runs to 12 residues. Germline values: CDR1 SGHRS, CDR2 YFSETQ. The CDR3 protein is CASSLAGVTQYF. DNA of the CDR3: TGCGCCAGCAGCTTGGCAGGAGTTACGCAGTATTTT.

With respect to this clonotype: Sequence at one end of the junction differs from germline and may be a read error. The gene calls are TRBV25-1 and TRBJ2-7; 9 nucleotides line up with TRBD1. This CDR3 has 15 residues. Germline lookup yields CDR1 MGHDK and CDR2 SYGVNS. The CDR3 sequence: CATSDPGTGSYEQYF. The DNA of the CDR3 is TGTGCCACCAGTGACCCCGGGACAGGGTCCTACGAGCAGTACTTC.

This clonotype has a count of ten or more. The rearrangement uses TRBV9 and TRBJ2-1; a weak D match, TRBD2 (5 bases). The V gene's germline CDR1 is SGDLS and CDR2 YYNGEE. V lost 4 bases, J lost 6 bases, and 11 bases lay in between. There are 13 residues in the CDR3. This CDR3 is CASSPEGINEQFF. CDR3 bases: TGTGCCAGCAGCCCCGAGGGAATCAATGAGCAGTTCTTC.

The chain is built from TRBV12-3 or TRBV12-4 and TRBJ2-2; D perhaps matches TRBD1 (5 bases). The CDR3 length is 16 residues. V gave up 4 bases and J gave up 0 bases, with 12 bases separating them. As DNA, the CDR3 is TGTGCCAGCAGTTATTACAGGCCCCCGAACACCGGGGAGCTGTTTTTT. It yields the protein CASSYYRPPNTGELFF.

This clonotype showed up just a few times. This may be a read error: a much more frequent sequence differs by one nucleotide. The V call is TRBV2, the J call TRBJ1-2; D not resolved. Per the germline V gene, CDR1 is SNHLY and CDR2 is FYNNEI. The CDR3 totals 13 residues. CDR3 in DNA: TGTGCCTGCAGTTTTGGGCAGCACTATGGCTACACCTTC. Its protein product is CACSFGQHYGYTF.

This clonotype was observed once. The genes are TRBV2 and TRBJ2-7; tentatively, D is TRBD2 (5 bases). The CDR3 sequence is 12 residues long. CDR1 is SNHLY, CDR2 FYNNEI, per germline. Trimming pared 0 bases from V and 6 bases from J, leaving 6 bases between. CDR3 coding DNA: TGTGCCAGCAGTGAAGCCACTAGCGAGCAGTACTTC. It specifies CASSEATSEQYF. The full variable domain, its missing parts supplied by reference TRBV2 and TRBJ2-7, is EPEVTQTPSHQVTQMGQEVILRCVPISNHLYFYWYRQILGQKVEFLVSFYNNEISEKSEIFDDQFSVERPDGSNFTLKIRSTKLEDSAMYFCASSEATSEQYFGPGTRLTVT.

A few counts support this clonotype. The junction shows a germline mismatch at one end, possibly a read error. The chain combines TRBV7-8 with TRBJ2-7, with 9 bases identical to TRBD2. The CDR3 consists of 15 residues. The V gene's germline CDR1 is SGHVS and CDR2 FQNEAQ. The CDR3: CARSSPGLASYEQYF. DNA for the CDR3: TGTGCCCGCAGCTCCCCGGGACTAGCTTCCTACGAGCAGTACTTC.